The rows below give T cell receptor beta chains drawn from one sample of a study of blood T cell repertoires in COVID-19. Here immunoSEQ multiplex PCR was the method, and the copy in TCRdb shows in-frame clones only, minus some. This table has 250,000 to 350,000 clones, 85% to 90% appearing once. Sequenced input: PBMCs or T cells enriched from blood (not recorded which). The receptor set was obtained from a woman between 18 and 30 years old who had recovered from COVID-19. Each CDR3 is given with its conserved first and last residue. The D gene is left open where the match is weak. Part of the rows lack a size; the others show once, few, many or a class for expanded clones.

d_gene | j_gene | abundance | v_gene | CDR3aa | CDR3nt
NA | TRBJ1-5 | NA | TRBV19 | CASSKDRNQPQHF | TGTGCCAGTAGCAAAGACAGAAATCAGCCCCAGCATTTT
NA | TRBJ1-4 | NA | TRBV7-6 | CASSLWPAGQKNEKLFF | TGTGCCAGCAGCTTATGGCCTGCTGGACAGAAGAATGAAAAACTGTTTTTT
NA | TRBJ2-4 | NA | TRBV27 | CASSPRGSLAKNIQYF | TGTGCCAGCAGTCCACGGGGGTCCTTAGCCAAAAACATTCAGTACTTC
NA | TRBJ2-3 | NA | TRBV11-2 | CASSFLQEPQYF | TGTGCCAGCAGCTTCCTCCAGGAACCGCAGTATTTT
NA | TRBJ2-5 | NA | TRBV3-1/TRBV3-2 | CASSQVRDQTQYF | TGTGCCAGCAGCCAAGTTCGGGATCAGACCCAGTACTTC
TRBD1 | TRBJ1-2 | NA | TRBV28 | CASSPGTGGLIYGYTF | TGTGCCAGCAGTCCCGGGACAGGGGGTTTAATCTATGGCTACACCTTC
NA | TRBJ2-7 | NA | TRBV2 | CASSIDRYYEQYF | TGTGCCAGCAGTATCGACAGATACTACGAGCAGTACTTC
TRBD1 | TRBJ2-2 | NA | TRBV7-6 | CASSSRQGANTGELFF | TGTGCCAGCAGCTCCAGACAGGGGGCAAACACCGGGGAGCTGTTTTTT
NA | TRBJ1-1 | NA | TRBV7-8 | CASSTKRGFSLAAFF | TGTGCCAGCAGCACGAAAAGGGGGTTTAGCCTGGCGGCTTTCTTT
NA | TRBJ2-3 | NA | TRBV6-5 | CASRLRVTDTQYF | TGTGCCAGCAGATTGCGGGTCACAGATACGCAGTATTTT
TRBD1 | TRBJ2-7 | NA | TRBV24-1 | CATSAAGGIHEQYF | TGTGCCACCAGTGCGGCAGGGGGCATTCATGAGCAGTACTTC
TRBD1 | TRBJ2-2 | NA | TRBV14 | CASSRNLPGTGGYTGELFF | TGTGCCAGCAGCCGAAATCTCCCCGGGACAGGGGGATACACCGGGGAGCTGTTTTTT
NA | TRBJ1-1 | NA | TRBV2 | CASSDTRDKAFF | TGTGCCAGCAGTGATACCCGGGACAAAGCTTTCTTT
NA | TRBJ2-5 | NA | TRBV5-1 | CASSPGGYVGKTQYF | TGCGCCAGCAGTCCGGGGGGCTACGTGGGGAAGACCCAGTACTTC
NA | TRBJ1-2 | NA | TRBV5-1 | CASSLGAGVNYGYTF | TGCGCCAGCAGCTTGGGGGCCGGGGTTAACTATGGCTACACCTTC
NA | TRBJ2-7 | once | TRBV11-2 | CASSLGTPYEQYF | TGTGCCAGCAGCTTGGGGACACCCTACGAGCAGTACTTC
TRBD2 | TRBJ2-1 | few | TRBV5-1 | CASSLRGGGIQAGDEQFF | TGCGCCAGCAGCTTGAGGGGCGGGGGGATACAAGCAGGAGATGAGCAGTTCTTC
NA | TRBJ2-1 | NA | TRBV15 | CATSLTRGGYNEQFF | TGTGCCACCAGCCTCACAAGGGGGGGTTACAATGAGCAGTTCTTC
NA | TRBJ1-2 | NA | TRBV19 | CASVQGAHGYTF | TGTGCCAGTGTACAGGGAGCCCATGGCTACACCTTC
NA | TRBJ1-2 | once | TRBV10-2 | CASSDGTSGGDTF | TGCGCCAGCAGTGATGGGACAAGTGGGGGGGACACCTTC
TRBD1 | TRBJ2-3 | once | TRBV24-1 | CATSDDDRVYRTDTQYF | TGTGCCACCAGTGATGATGACAGGGTCTATCGCACAGATACGCAGTATTTT
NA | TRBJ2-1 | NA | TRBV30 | CAWSFRGPYNEQFF | TGTGCCTGGAGTTTCCGGGGTCCCTACAATGAGCAGTTCTTC
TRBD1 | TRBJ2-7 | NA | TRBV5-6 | CASSLGQGGEQYF | TGTGCCAGCAGCTTGGGACAGGGTGGCGAGCAGTACTTC
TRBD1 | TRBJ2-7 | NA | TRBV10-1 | CASSEGAGTGPTEQYF | TGCGCCAGCAGTGAAGGGGCCGGGACAGGGCCCACCGAGCAGTACTTC
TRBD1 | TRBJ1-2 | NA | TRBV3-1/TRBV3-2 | CASSQETGLYGYTF | TGTGCCAGCAGCCAGGAGACAGGGCTCTATGGCTACACCTTC
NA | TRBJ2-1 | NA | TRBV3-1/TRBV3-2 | CASSLARGAINEQFF | TGTGCCAGCAGCTTGGCTAGGGGCGCGATCAATGAGCAGTTCTTC
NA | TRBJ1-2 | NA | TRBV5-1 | CASSIGGEGYTF | TGCGCCAGCAGCATTGGAGGGGAGGGCTACACCTTC
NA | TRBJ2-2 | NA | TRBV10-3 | CAISVTGKDGELFF | TGTGCCATCAGTGTAACAGGGAAGGACGGGGAGCTGTTTTTT
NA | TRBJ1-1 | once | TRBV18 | CASSYDNTEAFF | TGTGCCAGCTCCTACGATAACACTGAAGCTTTCTTT
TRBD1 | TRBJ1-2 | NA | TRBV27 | CASSLILAGQVVNYGYTF | TGTGCCAGCAGTTTAATCCTGGCGGGACAGGTCGTAAACTATGGCTACACCTTC
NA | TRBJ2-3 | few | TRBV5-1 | CASSLGLRLGTDTQYF | TGCGCCAGCAGCTTGGGCTTACGACTTGGCACAGATACGCAGTATTTT
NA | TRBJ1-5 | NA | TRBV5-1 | CASSLDSYSNQPQHF | TGCGCCAGCAGCTTGGACAGTTATAGCAATCAGCCCCAGCATTTT
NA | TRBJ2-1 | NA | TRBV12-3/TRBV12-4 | CASSLGPHQQFF | TGTGCCAGCAGTTTAGGGCCCCACCAACAGTTCTTC
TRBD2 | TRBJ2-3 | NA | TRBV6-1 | CASSDSGGSTDTQYF | TGTGCCAGCAGTGATAGCGGGGGATCCACAGATACGCAGTATTTT
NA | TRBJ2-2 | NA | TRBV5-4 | CASSQGLPNTGELFF | TGTGCCAGCAGCCAGGGGCTTCCGAACACCGGGGAGCTGTTTTTT
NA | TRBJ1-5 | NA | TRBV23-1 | CASSQSGQQPGRNQPQHF | TGCGCCAGCAGTCAATCAGGGCAGCAGCCAGGGAGGAATCAGCCCCAGCATTTT
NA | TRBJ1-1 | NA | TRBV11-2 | CASSSTTGPTTEAFF | TGTGCCAGCAGCTCCACGACAGGCCCTACTACTGAAGCTTTCTTT
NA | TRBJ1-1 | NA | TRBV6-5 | CASRVGAKQVAFF | TGTGCCAGCCGGGTGGGGGCCAAACAGGTTGCTTTCTTT
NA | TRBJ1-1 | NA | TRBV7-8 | CASSLRDTEAFF | TGTGCCAGCAGCCTCCGGGACACTGAAGCTTTCTTT
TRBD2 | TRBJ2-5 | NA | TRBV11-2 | CASSPSLAGGQETQYF | TGTGCCAGCAGCCCGTCACTAGCGGGGGGACAAGAGACCCAGTACTTC
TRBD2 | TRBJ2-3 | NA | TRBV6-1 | CASSESGGILRTDTQYF | TGTGCCAGCAGTGAAAGCGGGGGTATCCTACGCACAGATACGCAGTATTTT
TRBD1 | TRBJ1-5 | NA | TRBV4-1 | CASSGQGARQPQHF | TGCGCCAGCAGCGGACAGGGGGCTCGTCAGCCCCAGCATTTT
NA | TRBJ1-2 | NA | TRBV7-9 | CASSSPQGSGYTF | TGTGCCAGCAGCTCTCCACAGGGTTCTGGCTACACCTTC